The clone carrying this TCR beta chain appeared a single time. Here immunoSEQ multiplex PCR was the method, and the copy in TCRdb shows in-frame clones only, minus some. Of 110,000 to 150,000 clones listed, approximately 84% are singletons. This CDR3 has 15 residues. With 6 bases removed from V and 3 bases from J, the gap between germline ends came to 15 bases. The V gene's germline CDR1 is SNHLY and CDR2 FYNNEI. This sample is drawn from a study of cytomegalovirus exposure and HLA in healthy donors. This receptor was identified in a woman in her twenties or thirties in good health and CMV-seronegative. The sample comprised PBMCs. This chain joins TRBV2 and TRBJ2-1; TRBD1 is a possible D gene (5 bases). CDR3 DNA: TGTGCCAGCAGATCAGGGCCGATCGGCTACAATGAGCAGTTCTTC. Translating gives CASRSGPIGYNEQFF.